One T cell receptor (beta chain) is described in this entry. This receptor's antigen is unknown. No quality values exist for individual bases; no much larger clone is one base distant. Using the deep immunoSEQ assay, TCR CDR3 regions were amplified from genomic DNA by multiplex PCR. Genomic DNA extracted from each cell subset was distributed evenly over all wells of several immunoSEQ 96-well plates, and each plate served as one replicate. For sorted subsets, roughly 200 ng of genomic DNA, equivalent to 30,000 or so T cell genomes, went into each replicate PCR. Purified libraries were measured with a Qubit 3.0 fluorometer, size-checked on a Bioanalyzer 2100, and measured again with the KAPA Library Quantification kit. Each immunoSEQ 96-well plate was sequenced on its own single-read 150-cycle Illumina NextSeq 550 flow cell. The paper's processing steps were these. Because the immunoSEQ output held only junctional sequences and lacked quality scores, the filtering could not match the filtering applied to full-length reads. Sequences were annotated with PyIR, a Python wrapper for IgBLAST v1.9, using IMGT germline references to assign V/J genes and CDR3. Any read was removed if the V/J assignment was weak (E-value above 1e-6), the CDR3 was missing, or the read contained stop codons, out-of-frame junctions, or ambiguous translated residues. V3J clonotypes were defined as sequences sharing the same inferred V gene, J gene, and CDR3 amino acid sequence. The percentage overlap between two repertoires was calculated by dividing the number of shared unique clonotypes by the size of the smaller repertoire. Three approaches were used to assess repertoire richness: RTK rarefaction, the Chao1 estimator, and Recon v2.1 estimates of unobserved clonotypes. For all TCRbeta clonotypes obtained by the gDNA method from several donors, generation probabilities were computed with OLGA. TCRdb limited this immuneACCESS table to in-frame rearrangements with V and J called. A share of clones is missing; checked studies link under half to unresolved V genes, and the rest is unexplained. D and trimming come from the DNA, and the V and J calls and clone size come from that table. The table for this sample lists about 1.5 million clones; roughly 96% of them were counted only once. Approximately 1.1% of the sample belongs to the ten largest clones.

The donors were healthy, HIV-negative adults with no recently reported acute infections or vaccinations. All donors were Caucasian adults living in Nashville, Tennessee, USA. CD4+ T cells were enriched by magnetic negative selection; naive cells were then positively selected on CD45RA, and the negative fraction formed the memory subset. After blood collection by leukapheresis, PBMCs were isolated using Ficoll-Histopaque density gradient centrifugation and then cryopreserved in the vapor phase of liquid nitrogen. Purity and quantity of every magnetically sorted T cell population were checked by analytical flow cytometry. From each sorted fraction, genomic DNA was isolated and quantified by UV absorbance on a Nanodrop 2000c. This entry comes from a study of shared clonotypes between healthy human individuals (dated by TCRdb to 2020 to 2022). Looking at the study overall: The cohort included three men and a couple of women between 18 and 49 years of age. For each donor, CD4 naive and CD4 memory were each run on three plates, CD8 naive on two plates, and CD8 memory on one plate. To estimate repertoire size and how much clonotype sharing occurs between individuals, the study deeply sequenced the blood TCR repertoires of a handful of healthy adults. To increase sequencing depth and limit assay-specific biases, different laboratories used diverse techniques to prepare libraries and sequence TCR repertoires. Each donor's leukapheresis produced roughly between roughly 0.9 and 8.9 billion PBMCs.

CDR1 and CDR2 are drawn from the germline V gene: MDHEN, SYDVKM. A distance of 9 bases separates the germline ends of V and J, which lose 3 bases and 0 bases respectively. From its cysteine to its phenylalanine, the CDR3 spans 15 amino acids. Only the CDR3 DNA stays, 45 bases, in frame from base 1. Results the study describes overall, beyond this receptor: Sampling was limited to blood, and TCR repertoires in tissue likely differ from TCR repertoires in blood. Incomplete sequencing was indicated by rarefaction of sorted-subset datasets, despite the large sequencing depth. Larger estimated clonotype richness was generally found for naive subsets than for memory subsets. Across a few donors, about 4.5% of naive CD4, approximately 4% of naive CD8, 2.3% of memory CD4, and 0.3% to 0.45% of memory CD8 clonotypes were shared. Because the study included a small number of donors, the genetic and exposure-history diversity represented was limited. Based on pairwise subsampling, the degree of clonotype sharing among donors was expected to be affected by sequencing depth. Compared with non-shared clonotypes, the clonotypes found in all four sorted-subset donors had higher generation probabilities.

This sequence originates from a man aged 30 to 39 in good health. Sequenced: naive CD4+ T cells sorted from blood. This specimen's cell subset or site label, per the study, means: CD45RA+ positively selected. The receptor chain draws on TRBV28 and TRBJ1-5; too little of a D gene remains to name it. The CDR3 protein: CASSFPTYSNQPQHF. The nucleotide sequence reads as follows: TGTGCCAGCAGTTTCCCCACTTATAGCAATCAGCCCCAGCATTTT.